This TCR beta chain was sequenced for a study of vaccination and CD4 T cells after COVID-19 (dated by TCRdb to the early 2020s). As for the study more broadly: Every convalescent patient had a positive nasal swab PCR test for SARS-CoV-2, with mild disease in 8 to 10 patients and severe disease in one. Each participant got two doses of either the Pfizer-BioNTech BNT162b2 vaccine (n=8) or the Moderna mRNA-1273 vaccine (n=2). Six males and four females were included in the convalescent cohort, with two Hispanic individuals, seven Caucasians, two Asians and one multiracial person represented. Post-vaccine blood samples were collected a median of about 69 days after the second vaccine dose, ranging from 14 to 241 days. The spike-specific CD4+ TCR repertoire was compared before and after mRNA vaccination in approximately 9 COVID-19 convalescent patients and a few infection-naive healthy vaccine recipients. Post-COVID blood samples from convalescent patients were collected a median of about 100 days after diagnosis, with a range of 35 to 161 days. The paper's findings and limits, for the study overall: In convalescent patients, a median roughly 87% of post-vaccine SARS-CoV-2-reactive clones were detected only after vaccination, and vaccine-specific priming was suggested by this finding. The study included relatively few convalescent patients and did not analyze early timepoints after natural infection. Although the median number of SARS-CoV-2-reactive clonotypes went up from around 19 after infection to around 39 after vaccination, the increase was not significant. In convalescent patients, nearly all vaccine-specific clones (304 of 307) were found to be mono-reactive for SARS-CoV-2 spike rather than cross-reactive with common cold coronaviruses.

Receptors were amplified or captured by PCR. Sequencing was performed on an Illumina iSeq 100. In the source study's methods: Non-productive sequences were removed, and CDR3s that did not start with C, did not end with F or W, or were shorter than 7 amino acids were discarded. Using R version 3.6.1, CDR3 homology was evaluated through Levenshtein distances (stringdist) along with unrooted phylogenetic trees (ape). The public reads were reanalyzed by TCRdb: fastp trimming at Q25, MiXCR alignment, in-frame beta chains only. Rows matching on CDR3 protein sequence are summarized as one entry with the most common DNA and genes. What appears here as the V and J calls and clone size reflects TCRdb's work, not the paper's. Within this sample are some 18,000 distinct CDR3 sequences, with 50% to 65% of them counted one time only. Jointly, the top ten make up roughly 1.1% of the sample. Including cysteine and phenylalanine, the CDR3 has 10 amino acids. This entry keeps only the CDR3 DNA: 30 bases, framed from base 1. The germline V gene sets CDR1 to MNHNS and CDR2 to SASEGT. Trimming costs V 10 bases and J 7 bases, and their ends lie 10 bases apart.

This clonotype appeared a few times. It has no known antigen specificity. Per-nucleotide qualities are absent, and no much larger clonotype sits a single base away. The convalescent patients' positive SARS-CoV-2 PCR tests were from March to December 2020, which was before the Alpha, Beta and Delta variants emerged in the United States. Ficoll-Paque Plus gradient centrifugation was used to isolate PBMCs from whole blood, and the isolated PBMCs were then either used fresh or cryopreserved at -140C. This specimen was CD4+ T cells from blood, taken after SARS-CoV-2 vaccination. The rearrangement combines TRBV6-1 with TRBJ2-5, with the D gene not clear enough to name. This clonotype was obtained from a human donor who had recovered from COVID-19. The CDR3 protein is CATTLGTQYF. The nucleotide sequence reads TGTGCCACCACTCTCGGGACCCAGTACTTC.